This T cell receptor beta chain was observed in a study of response to subunit inactivated influenza vaccine. TCRdb re-derived calls from the RT-PCR reads in MiXCR, one entry per CDR3 protein. This table holds around 600,000 distinct CDR3 sequences, roughly 10% found once. The CDR3 is 14 amino acids. Per germline, CDR1 SGHRS and CDR2 YFSETQ. V dropped 4 bases and J dropped 6; count of bases not matched to a gene: 3. This clonotype was counted only a few times. These data are also associated with another study on T cells expressing NK-cell markers. Turning to that study: cDNA encoding TCR beta was synthesized via 5'RACE template switching incorporating UMIs. Sorted CD3+CD56+NKG2C+, CD3+CD56+NKG2C- and CD3+CD56-NKG2C+ T cells provided the TCR beta repertoires. Expanded NKG2C+ T cell clones had unclear HCMV specificity.

This sequence originates from a man aged 45 to 65 who received an inactivated influenza vaccine. The sequences come from PBMCs from blood, collected on the day of vaccination. The chain has TRBV5-1 and TRBJ2-1; 11 nucleotides line up with TRBD2. The CDR3 here is CASSPTSGVNEQFF. As DNA, the CDR3 is TGCGCCAGCAGCCCGACTAGCGGGGTCAATGAGCAGTTCTTC. Full variable domain (remainder filled in from reference TRBV5-1 and TRBJ2-1): KAGVTQTPRYLIKTRGQQVTLSCSPISGHRSVSWYQQTPGQGLQFLFEYFSETQRNKGNFPGRFSGRQFSNSRSEMNVSTLELGDSALYLCASSPTSGVNEQFFGPGTRLTVL.